This TCR beta chain was retrieved from a study of T cell responses to AZD1222 COVID-19 vaccine. Study information: Pooling covered second doses at about 4 or about 12 weeks. General study results and limits: Unmutated regions of variants are reportedly targeted by nearly half of spike-specific TCRs. Donors, mostly white British, included more females; clonal diversity was possibly underestimated. CD4 TCRs associated with vaccination spanned spike, dominating at 160-218 and 743-854.

Generated by immunoSEQ multiplex PCR, the TCRdb table keeps only in-frame clones and is missing some. The sample lists around 160,000 clones; about 90% were seen once. With V trimmed by 5 bases and J by 6 bases, 6 bases remained unmatched. This CDR3 spans 14 amino acids. The germline gives CDR1 LGHNA, CDR2 YSLEER. Of note for this clone: The antigen is undetermined.

The chain is built from TRBV4-3 and TRBJ2-4, with 8 bases matching TRBD2. Here the sequenced sample was peripheral blood, taken on day 0 of AZD1222 vaccination. The receptor comes from an adult in good health. DNA of the CDR3: TGCGCCAGCAGCGTGGGGACTAGGGGAAACATTCAGTACTTC. Protein: CASSVGTRGNIQYF.